This T cell receptor (beta chain) stems from a study of regulatory T cells in long-lasting Graves disease. Time point given: persistent/refractory GD, antithyroid drugs over 5 years with positive TRAb. TCR sequences were obtained from RNA taken from PBMCs. Assembly of TCR beta libraries relied on iRepertoire HTBI primers together with Arm-PCR of CDR3 regions. TCRdb itself ran the multiplex PCR reads through MiXCR, one entry per CDR3 protein. The sample includes 400,000 to 500,000 distinct CDR3 sequences, around 23% of them seen just once. Germline V gene sequence: CDR1 DFQATT, CDR2 SNEGSKA (reference sequence). The CDR3 loop spans 14 amino acids. Trimming removed 6 bases at V and 0 bases at J, with 11 bases between. Findings of the study overall: The sample size was small, and this may have reduced accuracy.

This clonotype came up a few times. Its target is not known. Sequenced here: peripheral blood mononuclear cells (PBMCs), sampled when the disease was refractory, from a patient treated with antithyroid drugs. This clonotype was obtained from a female donor with Graves disease. The rearrangement uses TRBV20-1 and TRBJ1-4; D gene uncertain. The CDR3 loop is CSARMGSTNEKLFF. Here the CDR3 DNA reads TGCAGTGCCCGAATGGGATCAACTAATGAAAAACTGTTTTTT.